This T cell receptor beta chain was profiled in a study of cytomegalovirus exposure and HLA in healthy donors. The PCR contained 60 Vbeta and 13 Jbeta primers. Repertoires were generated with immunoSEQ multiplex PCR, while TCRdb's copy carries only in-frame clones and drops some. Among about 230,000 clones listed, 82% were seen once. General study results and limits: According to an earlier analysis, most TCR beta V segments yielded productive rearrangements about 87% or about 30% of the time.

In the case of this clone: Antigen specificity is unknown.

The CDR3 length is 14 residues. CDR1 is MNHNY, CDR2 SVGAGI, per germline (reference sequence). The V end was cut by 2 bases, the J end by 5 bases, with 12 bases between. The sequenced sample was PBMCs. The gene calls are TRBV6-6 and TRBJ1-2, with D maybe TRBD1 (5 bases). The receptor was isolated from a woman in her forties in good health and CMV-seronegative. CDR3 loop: CASSYQTVRYGYTF. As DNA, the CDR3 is TGTGCCAGCAGTTACCAGACAGTTCGGTATGGCTACACCTTC.